The 9 T cell receptor beta chains below come from one sample, sequenced in a study of regulatory T cells in long-lasting Graves disease. TCR beta libraries were built with iRepertoire HTBI primers and Arm-PCR of CDR3 regions. TCRdb used MiXCR to reprocess the multiplex PCR reads, holding one entry per CDR3 protein. The top ten hold over 15% of the sample, which has 400,000 to 500,000 distinct CDR3 sequences, around 15% seen once. Time point specified: newly diagnosed GD, antithyroid drugs for less than 3 months. PBMC RNA served as the TCR library source. The same sample was also used in a study of T cells in Graves' hyperthyroidism and ophthalmopathy.

Sequences were derived from peripheral blood mononuclear cells (PBMCs), sampled at new diagnosis, from a patient treated with antithyroid drugs. The receptors derive from a woman in her forties or fifties with Graves disease.

This clonotype has ten or more counts. The chain uses TRBV27 and TRBJ1-5, with D possibly TRBD1 on 5 matching bases. CDR3 length: 15 amino acids. In germline, CDR1 is MNHEY, CDR2 SMNVEV (reference sequence). The V and J ends lost 4 bases and 7 bases respectively, with 17 bases between them. CDR3 DNA: TGTGCCAGCAGTTCCCGATTCGGGGGAGGACAGCCCCAGCATTTT. Amino acids: CASSSRFGGGQPQHF.

This clonotype was found a few times. The gene calls are TRBV5-1 and TRBJ2-6; 8 bases line up with TRBD1. V lost 5 bases to trimming and J lost 1 base; unmatched junction nucleotides: 5. The CDR3 spans 16 residues. The germline gives CDR1 SGHRS, CDR2 YFSETQ. CDR3 amino acids: CASRRTGLSGANVLTF. The CDR3 nucleotides read TGCGCCAGCAGACGGACAGGGCTGTCTGGGGCCAACGTCCTGACTTTC.

This clonotype was seen a few times. This CDR3 fails to terminate in the conserved phenylalanine or tryptophan, so it likely reflects a read error. The V gene is TRBV28, the J gene TRBJ1-2; no firm D call. CDR1 is MDHEN and CDR2 is SYDVKM in the germline V gene. CDR3 length: 12 amino acids. The CDR3 loop is CATQRANYDYTS. The CDR3, as DNA: TGTGCCACCCAGAGAGCTAACTATGACTACACCTCC.

This clonotype was seen a handful of times. This rearrangement joins TRBV18 to TRBJ2-7, with unresolved D. The CDR3 covers 14 residues. Germline CDR1 and CDR2: KGHSH and LQKENI. V was shortened by 2 bases and J by 0 bases, with 8 bases between the two germline ends. This CDR3 is CASSPATDSYEQYF. The CDR3 region has the DNA TGTGCCAGCTCACCAGCGACTGACTCCTACGAGCAGTACTTC.

This clonotype appeared many times. The chain is built from TRBV7-3 and TRBJ1-2, with 10 bases aligning to TRBD1. Germline V gene data show CDR1 as SGHTA and CDR2 as FQGTGA. Trimming took 6 bases from V and 5 from J; bases not matched to a gene: 6. The CDR3 consists of 14 residues. The DNA for the CDR3 is TGTGCCAGCAGTTCCGGACAGGGGGGGTATGGCTACACCTTC. Its translation: CASSSGQGGYGYTF.

The CDR3 sequence: CSVPGTGGYNEQFF. The CDR3 DNA is TGCAGTGTTCCCGGGACAGGGGGCTACAATGAGCAGTTCTTC. The rearrangement joins TRBV20-1 to TRBJ2-1; 11 bases map to TRBD1. Germline V gene lookup returns CDR1 DFQATT and CDR2 SNEGSKA (reference sequence). This CDR3 spans 14 amino acids. V dropped 7 bases and J dropped 3; count of bases not matched to a gene: 5.

The gene calls are TRBV2 and TRBJ2-5, with a tentative D call TRBD2 (6 bases). CDR1 is SNHLY and CDR2 is FYNNEI in the germline V gene. The V gene lost 6 bases and the J gene lost 0 bases, with 11 bases spanning the gap. The CDR3 runs 14 residues. For the CDR3, the DNA is TGTGCCAGCAGCGGGACTCGCTACCAAGAGACCCAGTACTTC. Translation: CASSGTRYQETQYF. Full variable domain (missing parts from reference TRBV2 and TRBJ2-5): EPEVTQTPSHQVTQMGQEVILRCVPISNHLYFYWYRQILGQKVEFLVSFYNNEISEKSEIFDDQFSVERPDGSNFTLKIRSTKLEDSAMYFCASSGTRYQETQYFGPGTRLLVL.

This clonotype was seen many times. The rearrangement uses TRBV6-2 or TRBV6-3 and TRBJ2-5, with 8 bases aligning to TRBD1. Looked up from germline, CDR1 is MNHEY and CDR2 is SVGEGT. The CDR3 is made up of 15 amino acids. The V and J ends lost 5 bases and 2 bases, in that order; junction bases with no gene match: 7. The DNA of the CDR3 is TGTGCCAGCAGTGAACAGGGGGTAGTACAAGAGACCCAGTACTTC. This gives the protein CASSEQGVVQETQYF.

This clonotype was seen more than once but under ten times. The V and J genes are TRBV4-2 and TRBJ2-1; TRBD2 matches 13 bases. After removal of 1 base from V and 2 bases from J, the junction contained 8 bases not matched to a gene. Germline CDR1 and CDR2: LGHNA and YNFKEQ. CDR3 size: 19 residues. The DNA of the CDR3 is TGTGCCAGCAGCCAAGTCGGGACTAGCGGGACGGGGGCCTACAATGAGCAGTTCTTC. This sequence encodes CASSQVGTSGTGAYNEQFF.